These 32 T cell receptor beta chains were sequenced from one sample in a study of human thymus T cells (dated by TCRdb to the early 2020s). Thymus tissue was obtained as surgical resects removed during corrective cardiac surgery. Library preparation employed the immunoSEQ multiplex PCR assay. This immuneACCESS table, as held by TCRdb, lists in-frame sequences with V and J called but not all clones. Of the missing ones, under half trace to an unresolved V gene in checked studies; the others have no known cause. The sample table lists around 120,000 clones, around 94% of them with a count of one. Together, the top ten hold under 0.025% of the sample. Sequenced material: thymus tissue. The source of these receptors is a boy under three years old with a congenital heart defect but otherwise immunologically healthy.

The chain recombines TRBV7-2 with TRBJ2-1; 7 bases are a match to TRBD2. V lost 5 bases and J lost 9; bases outside the gene matches: 4. Germline CDR1 is SGHTA and CDR2 is FQGNSA. The CDR3 spans 12 residues. CDR3: CASSTPGGEQFF. In DNA, the CDR3 is TGTGCCAGCAGCACGCCGGGGGGTGAGCAGTTCTTC. Full variable domain (outside the CDR3, taken from reference TRBV7-2 and TRBJ2-1): GAGVSQSPSNKVTEKGKDVELRCDPISGHTALYWYRQSLGQGLEFLIYFQGNSAPDKSGLPSDRFSAERTGGSVSTLTIQRTQQEDSAVYLCASSTPGGEQFFGPGTRLTVL.

The V gene is TRBV29-1, the J gene TRBJ1-2; D uncertain. Deletions cut 0 bases from V and 4 bases from J, with 15 bases between. The CDR3 runs to 15 residues. Germline assignment: CDR1 SQVTM and CDR2 ANQGSEA. The CDR3 nucleotides read TGCAGCGTTGAAGATCATCAGGAGGGAGGCTATGGCTACACCTTC. This encodes CSVEDHQEGGYGYTF.

Only one count was recorded for this clone. The V call is TRBV7-9, the J call TRBJ2-2, with unresolved D. Germline values: CDR1 SEHNR, CDR2 FQNEAQ (reference sequence). Trimming pared 1 base from V and 4 bases from J, leaving 13 bases between. This CDR3 comprises 16 residues. Written as DNA, the CDR3 is TGTGCCAGCAGCTTAGTTGTAGGTCAGAGCACCGGGGAGCTGTTTTTT. Its translation is CASSLVVGQSTGELFF. Using reference TRBV7-9 and TRBJ2-2 for the parts outside the CDR3, the full variable domain is DTGVSQNPRHKITKRGQNVTFRCDPISEHNRLYWYRQTLGQGPEFLTYFQNEAQLEKSRLLSDRFSAERPKGSFSTLEIQRTEQGDSAMYLCASSLVVGQSTGELFFGEGSRLTVL.

This rearrangement joins TRBV27 to TRBJ1-6; 7 bases are a match to TRBD1. The CDR3 sequence is 12 residues long. Trimming cost V 11 bases and J 10 bases; bases outside gene matches: 8. From germline, CDR1 is MNHEY and CDR2 SMNVEV (reference sequence). CDR3 in amino acids: CARRGRKSPLHF. CDR3 nucleotide sequence: TGTGCCCGGAGGGGGCGGAAATCACCCCTCCACTTT.

DNA for the CDR3: TGTGCCAGTATTTCCGGGACAGGGGGGGACGAGCAGTACTTC. It is translated as CASISGTGGDEQYF. V gene TRBV28 combines with J gene TRBJ2-7; 11 bases are a match to TRBD1. Germline V gene lookup returns CDR1 MDHEN and CDR2 SYDVKM. This CDR3 is 14 amino acids long. V shed 9 bases, J shed 5 bases, and the junction held 9 bases outside the gene matches. The variable domain in full, with the rest retrieved from reference TRBV28 and TRBJ2-7, is DVKVTQSSRYLVKRTGEKVFLECVQDMDHENMFWYRQDPGLGLRLIYFSYDVKMKEKGDIPEGYSVSREKKERFSLILESASTNQTSMYLCASISGTGGDEQYFGPGTRLTVT.

This clone has just one count. V and J are TRBV9 and TRBJ2-7; D not resolved. Per germline, CDR1 SGDLS and CDR2 YYNGEE. This CDR3 contains 16 residues. Trimming took 4 bases from V and 0 from J, leaving 17 bases between them. The CDR3 reads CASSPTGPPSSYEQYF. In DNA form, the CDR3 reads TGTGCCAGCAGCCCCACCGGGCCACCAAGCTCCTACGAGCAGTACTTC.

This chain uses TRBV19 with TRBJ2-3, with D possibly TRBD1 on 6 matching bases. The CDR3 is 14 residues long. Germline lookup yields CDR1 LNHDA and CDR2 SQIVND (reference sequence). V was trimmed by 6 bases and J by 2 bases, leaving 12 bases between them. The CDR3 nucleotides read TGTGCCAGTAGCCGGACAGACTTCACAGATACGCAGTATTTT. Amino acid sequence: CASSRTDFTDTQYF.

The chain combines TRBV6-1 with TRBJ1-2, with 7 nucleotides matching TRBD1. The CDR3 is 14 amino acids. The germline V gene has CDR1 MNHNS and CDR2 SASEGT. J lost 0 bases, V lost 5 bases, and 3 bases had no gene match. Written as DNA, the CDR3 is TGTGCCAGCAGTCGACAGGGTTCTAACTATGGCTACACCTTC. Translation: CASSRQGSNYGYTF.

V usage is TRBV27 and J usage is TRBJ1-2; possibly TRBD1 for D (5 bases). The length of the CDR3 is 15 residues. The V end lost 3 bases, the J end lost 7 bases, and 18 bases lay between the germline ends. The germline V gene has CDR1 MNHEY and CDR2 SMNVEV (reference sequence). The CDR3 sequence: CASSFRGPRGIGYTF. CDR3 sequence (DNA): TGTGCCAGCAGTTTTAGGGGACCACGGGGGATTGGCTACACCTTC.

J is TRBJ2-3 and V is TRBV9; 8 nucleotides match TRBD1. The V gene's germline CDR1 is SGDLS and CDR2 YYNGEE. V lost 2 bases, J lost 3 bases, and 8 bases stayed unmatched. The CDR3 spans 16 residues. CDR3: CASSVPGQGGTDTQYF. CDR3 sequence (DNA): TGTGCCAGCAGCGTTCCCGGACAGGGCGGGACAGATACGCAGTATTTT.

The gene calls are TRBV6-1 and TRBJ1-1, with a possible D match to TRBD1 (5 bases). The CDR3 length is 14 residues. CDR1 MNHNS and CDR2 SASEGT come from the germline V gene. V was pared by 5 bases and J by 4 bases, with 14 bases between. The CDR3 nucleotides are TGTGCCAGCAGTAACGCAGGGAGTCCCACTGAAGCTTTCTTT. Protein product: CASSNAGSPTEAFF.

The CDR3: CASSLVEFSSENIYEQYF. DNA of the CDR3: TGCGCCAGCAGCTTAGTAGAATTTTCTAGCGAGAACATCTACGAGCAGTACTTC. The chain links TRBV5-1 to TRBJ2-7; possibly TRBD2 for D (6 bases). Germline V gives CDR1 SGHRS, CDR2 YFSETQ. V lost 2 bases, J lost 3 bases, and 24 bases lay in between. The CDR3 loop spans 18 amino acids.

The chain has TRBV28 and TRBJ2-7, with a possible D match to TRBD1 (5 bases). Germline CDR1 and CDR2: MDHEN and SYDVKM. Trimming pared 2 bases from V and 5 bases from J, leaving 13 bases between. This CDR3 is built from 14 residues. This CDR3 is CASSLPSGSHEQYF. The CDR3 nucleotides are TGTGCCAGCAGTTTACCGTCAGGGTCCCACGAGCAGTACTTC.

The chain recombines TRBV5-3 with TRBJ2-5; D not certain. TRBV5-3 is noted as an ORF with a role that remains uncertain. The CDR3 has 14 amino acids. Trimming took off 0 bases at V and 5 bases at J, with 11 bases between the two ends. The CDR3 loop reads CARSLDGEVETQYF. CDR3 DNA: TGTGCCAGAAGCTTGGACGGAGAGGTGGAGACCCAGTACTTC.

Here the CDR3 DNA reads TGTGCCACCAGCAGAAACCGGGCCTCTAACTATGGCTACACCTTC. This sequence encodes CATSRNRASNYGYTF. This chain connects TRBV15 to TRBJ1-2; D is uncertain. Germline lookup yields CDR1 LNHNV and CDR2 YYDKDF (reference sequence). V lost 2 bases and J 0 bases, leaving 10 bases between the germline ends. CDR3 size: 15 residues.

V gene TRBV15 combines with J gene TRBJ2-2; no clear D. This CDR3 spans 12 amino acids. Germline V lookup: CDR1 LNHNV, CDR2 YYDKDF (reference sequence). Trimming cost V 1 base and J 7 bases, with 4 bases left between them. CDR3 sequence (DNA): TGTGCCACCAGCAGAGGTCACGGGGAGCTGTTTTTT. It translates to CATSRGHGELFF.

In this sample, this clone turned up once. This sequence joins TRBV11-3 and TRBJ2-2; 9 bases are shared with TRBD1. The CDR3 sequence is 16 residues long. The germline CDR1 and CDR2 sequences are SGHNT and YENEEA. V dropped 5 bases and J dropped 3; count of bases not matched to a gene: 7. The CDR3 loop is CASSPARDRDTGELFF. CDR3 nucleotides: TGTGCCAGCAGCCCAGCCCGGGACAGGGACACCGGGGAGCTGTTTTTT.

This clone is a singleton in its sample. The chain has TRBV4-3 and TRBJ1-1; no firm D call. The CDR3 runs 14 residues. Germline loops: CDR1 LGHNA, CDR2 YSLEER. The V end was cut by 1 base, the J end by 2 bases, with 8 bases between. CDR3 loop: CASSQVEGNTEAFF. The CDR3, as DNA: TGCGCCAGCAGCCAAGTTGAGGGAAACACTGAAGCTTTCTTT.

This rearrangement joins TRBV5-4 to TRBJ2-1; maybe TRBD2 (5 bases). The CDR3 is made up of 13 amino acids. Germline values: CDR1 SGHNT, CDR2 YYREEE (reference sequence). With 6 bases removed from V and 10 bases from J, the gap between germline ends came to 17 bases. The CDR3 DNA reads as TGTGCCAGCACCCAACGAGGAGGAGGAGAGCAGTTCTTC. This translates into CASTQRGGGEQFF.

The chain is built from TRBV4-1 and TRBJ1-1, with D unresolved. The CDR3 has 14 amino acids. The V gene lost 3 bases and the J gene lost 1 base, with 9 bases spanning the gap. From germline, CDR1 is MGHRA and CDR2 YSYEKL. DNA of the CDR3: TGCGCCAGCAGCCACGGTCCTCGGAACACTGAAGCTTTCTTT. Protein: CASSHGPRNTEAFF.

The V call is TRBV7-2, the J call TRBJ2-7; TRBD2 matches 7 bases. V lost 5 bases to trimming and J lost 4 bases; unmatched junction nucleotides: 11. CDR3 length: 15 residues. The V gene's germline CDR1 is SGHTA and CDR2 FQGNSA. CDR3 protein: CASSLGTGGKYEQYF. For the CDR3, the DNA is TGTGCCAGCAGCCTAGGGACGGGGGGAAAGTACGAGCAGTACTTC.

V and J are TRBV7-2 and TRBJ2-1; 10 bases align to TRBD2. V dropped 1 base and J dropped 4; count of bases not matched to a gene: 10. Germline V CDR1 and CDR2: SGHTA, FQGNSA. The CDR3 is 18 amino acids. This CDR3 reads CASSLGKALAGGYNEQFF. CDR3 bases: TGTGCCAGCAGCTTAGGCAAGGCGTTAGCGGGAGGTTACAATGAGCAGTTCTTC.

The sample holds one count of this clone. A junction boundary mismatches the germline segment, possibly from a read error. The chain is built from TRBV27 and TRBJ2-1, with 8 bases lining up with TRBD2. CDR1 is MNHEY, CDR2 SMNVEV, per germline (reference sequence). This CDR3 has 15 residues. Here the CDR3 DNA reads TGTACCAGCAGTTCACCCGGGGGGGCCTACGATGAGCAGTTCTTC. Residues: CTSSSPGGAYDEQFF.

V usage is TRBV5-8 and J usage is TRBJ1-5, with 10 positions matching TRBD1. V shed 3 bases, J shed 9 bases, and the junction held 6 bases outside the gene matches. The V gene's germline CDR1 is SGHTS and CDR2 YDEGEE. The CDR3 runs 14 residues. DNA for the CDR3: TGTGCCAGCAGCTCGGGACAGGGGATCGTGCCCCAGCATTTT. Translation gives CASSSGQGIVPQHF.

The V and J genes are TRBV2 and TRBJ2-3; no firm D call. V gave up 6 bases and J gave up 2 bases, with 27 bases separating them. The germline CDR1 and CDR2 sequences are SNHLY and FYNNEI. The CDR3 consists of 19 residues. CDR3 protein: CASRTLSRPPGLYTDTQYF. In DNA form, the CDR3 reads TGTGCCAGCAGGACCCTCTCTAGACCGCCCGGGTTATACACAGATACGCAGTATTTT. The full variable domain, in which reference TRBV2 and TRBJ2-3 provide the parts outside the CDR3, is EPEVTQTPSHQVTQMGQEVILRCVPISNHLYFYWYRQILGQKVEFLVSFYNNEISEKSEIFDDQFSVERPDGSNFTLKIRSTKLEDSAMYFCASRTLSRPPGLYTDTQYFGPGTRLTVL.

This clone was counted between two and nine times. J is TRBJ2-1 and V is TRBV19; tentatively, D is TRBD1 (5 bases). CDR1 LNHDA and CDR2 SQIVND come from the germline V gene (reference sequence). This CDR3 comprises 11 residues. Trimming shortened V by 8 bases and J by 11 bases, and 13 bases separated the two germline ends. CDR3 bases: TGTGCCAGTTGGGGCGGACAAAAGCAGTTCTTC. Protein: CASWGGQKQFF.

CDR3 sequence: CASSLAAGWDSYGYTF. Here the CDR3 DNA reads TGTGCCAGCAGCTTGGCCGCGGGGTGGGACAGCTATGGCTACACCTTC. The chain has TRBV5-4 and TRBJ1-2; TRBD1 agrees at 7 bases. The J segment lost 4 bases and the V segment lost 0 bases, leaving 9 bases of the junction unmatched. The CDR3 covers 16 residues. The germline V gene has CDR1 SGHNT and CDR2 YYREEE (reference sequence).

This clone was seen once. The gene calls are TRBV6-4 and TRBJ2-7; TRBD2 matches at 12 bases. Germline CDR1 MRHNA, CDR2 SNTAGT. The V segment lost 6 bases and the J segment 3 bases; nucleotides outside the gene matches: 3. The CDR3 covers 14 residues. In DNA, the CDR3 is TGTGCCAGCAGGCGACTAGCGGGGGACTACGAGCAGTACTTC. It translates to CASRRLAGDYEQYF.

This chain uses TRBV11-2 with TRBJ1-1, with 10 nucleotides matching TRBD1. The CDR3 runs 14 residues. The V segment lost 5 bases and the J segment 4 bases; nucleotides outside the gene matches: 4. Germline CDR1 reads SGHAT; CDR2 reads FQNNGV. The CDR3 sequence is CASSRGTGATEAFF. The CDR3 DNA sequence: TGTGCCAGCAGCCGAGGGACAGGGGCCACTGAAGCTTTCTTT.

The CDR3 DNA is TGTGCCAGCAGAGGCCCGGGACTAGCGGGGGGGCCGCGGACCGGGGAGCTGTTTTTT. This gives the protein CASRGPGLAGGPRTGELFF. The J gene is TRBJ2-2, the V gene TRBV2, with TRBD2 identical over 16 bases. The CDR3 sequence is 19 residues long. With 6 bases clipped from V and 5 bases from J, the junction kept 12 bases outside the gene matches. Germline CDR1 SNHLY, CDR2 FYNNEI.

V usage is TRBV7-2 and J usage is TRBJ2-2; D gene ambiguous. Deletions cut 5 bases from V and 2 bases from J, with 9 bases between. Germline V gene data show CDR1 as SGHTA and CDR2 as FQGNSA. The CDR3 sequence is 14 residues long. This CDR3 reads CASSPAYNTGELFF. The CDR3 region has the DNA TGTGCCAGCAGCCCGGCATACAACACCGGGGAGCTGTTTTTT.

The chain couples TRBV6-5 to TRBJ1-1; D remains unclear. There are 13 residues in the CDR3. The V end was cut by 4 bases, the J end by 9 bases, with 15 bases between. In germline, CDR1 is MNHEY, CDR2 SVGAGI. The CDR3 nucleotides are TGTGCCAGCAGTTTCGACACTCGAACCAAAGCTTTCTTT. This encodes CASSFDTRTKAFF.